This T cell receptor (beta chain) was documented in a study of T-cell memory formation after mild COVID-19 (dated by TCRdb to the early 2020s). Study-level background: TCR sequence clusters from the two donors were largely donor specific. Longitudinal TCRalpha and TCRbeta repertoire sequencing tracked T-cell clones expanding and contracting after mild COVID-19 in a couple of donors. The cohort comprised two young, previously healthy adult volunteers, one female and one male. Overall study outcomes, separate from this receptor: The second-wave clones that peaked on day 37 were not confirmed to be SARS-CoV-2 specific. Some responding clones were detected in pre-infection memory, suggesting pre-existing cross-reactive memory T cells joined the SARS-CoV-2 response. Clones that contracted from day 15 to 85 showed balanced CD4/CD8 phenotypes, whereas a second wave of clones that expanded from day 15 to 37 leaned towards CD4+. Only two mild cases were covered by the study, and larger cohorts that include severe cases with pre-infection samples were considered necessary. Contracting CD4+ clones were found mainly in CM and EM memory subsets, while CD8+ clones were enriched in EMRA.

The listed sequencing device is Illumina NovaSeq 6000. cDNA libraries for TCRalpha and TCRbeta were prepared by 5'RACE using constant-segment primers, with sample barcodes and unique molecular identifiers added. Trizol reagent was used to extract RNA from every sample. Amplification of the libraries took two PCR steps, and the second step added a second sample barcode plus Illumina TruSeq adapters. Sequencing of libraries was performed on an Illumina NovaSeq with 2 x 150 bp paired-end reads. The paper's processing steps were these. The reads were demultiplexed and collapsed into UMI-guided consensus sequences using migec v1.2.7. Using mixcr v2.1.11, UMI consensuses were aligned to TRA and TRB V and J templates and then assembled into clonotypes. Clonotypes were classified as expanded or contracted when called significant by both edgeR and NoisET, with noise models trained on biological replicates. edgeR calls used a false discovery rate-adjusted p below 0.01 and a log2 fold-change threshold of 1. As an exploratory analysis of dynamics, PCA with hierarchical clustering was applied to max-normalized trajectories of the 1000 most abundant clonotypes. Each responding clone was given a CD4 or CD8 phenotype based on the CD4+ and CD8+ repertoires, which had been sequenced separately. TCRdb redid the processing of the public reads, applying fastp at Q25 and MiXCR, and retained in-frame beta chains. Each entry is one CDR3 protein sequence, shown with its most common DNA and genes. These V and J calls rely on TCRdb rather than the paper's analysis. Present in this sample are about 560,000 distinct CDR3 sequences, 20% to 25% of which were seen just once. 7% to 9% of the sample lies in the top ten.

Via the germline V gene (reference sequence), CDR1 is DFQATT and CDR2 SNEGSKA. Relative to germline, V is missing 5 bases and J is missing 4 bases, with 6 bases of the junction outside any gene match. The cysteine opens and the phenylalanine closes a CDR3 of 13 amino acids. Only the CDR3 part of the read is kept: 39 bases, read in frame from the first base. This clonotype appeared a few times. The antigen it recognizes is unknown. No base-level quality is on record; no much larger clone is a single base apart. Ficoll-Paque density gradient centrifugation was the method used to isolate PBMCs. The specimen sequenced was PBMCs or a T cell subset sorted from them (not recorded which). This chain joins TRBV20-1 to TRBJ1-1, and TRBD1 aligns with 8 junction nucleotides. The sequence was collected from an adult woman who had mild COVID-19 (a few samples of this study predate the infection). The sample titles of this study are shuffled in the database, so cell type and time point are left out; the donor was told from shared clones. The sequenced DNA is TGCAGTGCTCCGGGACAGGTCTTCACTGAAGCTTTCTTT. Translated, it reads CSAPGQVFTEAFF.